The next 31 T cell receptor beta chains were all read from a single sample in a study of cytomegalovirus exposure and HLA in healthy donors. This PCR relied on a set of 60 Vbeta primers and 13 Jbeta primers. The repertoire was sequenced with immunoSEQ multiplex PCR; TCRdb's copy has only in-frame clones and lacks some. The repertoire holds 130,000 to 150,000 clones, with 75% to 90% as singletons. Sequenced material: PBMCs. The receptors were gathered from a woman aged 25 to 45 in good health and CMV-seronegative.

The sample holds one count of this clone. The chain employs TRBV19 and TRBJ2-7; possible D gene TRBD2, 6 bases. In germline, CDR1 is LNHDA, CDR2 SQIVND (reference sequence). The CDR3 has 14 residues. V lost 5 bases and J 5 bases, leaving 16 bases between the germline ends. CDR3 nucleotides: TGTGCCAGTAGTTCCCCCGGGAGAATCGACGAGCAGTACTTC. As protein: CASSSPGRIDEQYF.

The chain couples TRBV7-8 to TRBJ2-7; 7 nucleotides line up with TRBD1. There are 18 residues in the CDR3. V was pared by 4 bases and J by 3 bases, with 18 bases of the junction left unmatched. Germline CDR1 SGHVS, CDR2 FQNEAQ. The CDR3 loop is CASSSFARRAGGRYEQYF. The CDR3 coding sequence is TGTGCCAGCAGCTCTTTCGCACGGCGGGCAGGGGGTCGCTACGAGCAGTACTTC. The whole variable domain, filled in from reference TRBV7-8 and TRBJ2-7, reads GAGVSQSPRYKVAKRGQDVALRCDPISGHVSLFWYQQALGQGPEFLTYFQNEAQLDKSGLPSDRFFAERPEGSVSTLKIQRTQQEDSAVYLCASSSFARRAGGRYEQYFGPGTRLTVT.

This clone was detected only a few times. The chain links TRBV18 to TRBJ2-3, with 7 bases lining up with TRBD2. Looked up from germline, CDR1 is KGHSH and CDR2 is LQKENI. The CDR3 covers 15 residues. V dropped 7 bases and J dropped 2; count of bases not matched to a gene: 9. CDR3 protein: CASWSGVPDTDTQYF. The CDR3 DNA follows: TGTGCCAGCTGGAGCGGGGTACCTGACACAGATACGCAGTATTTT.

CDR3 loop: CASSPLDRGTEAFF. The DNA for the CDR3 is TGTGCCAGCTCACCATTGGACAGGGGCACTGAAGCTTTCTTT. The rearrangement joins TRBV18 to TRBJ1-1, with TRBD1 matching over 9 bases. CDR1 is KGHSH and CDR2 is LQKENI in the germline V gene. The CDR3 extends over 14 amino acids. J gave up 4 bases and V 2 bases, and 2 bases lay outside the gene matches. Looking up the rest from reference TRBV18 and TRBJ1-1 gives the full variable domain: NAGVMQNPRHLVRRRGQEARLRCSPMKGHSHVYWYRQLPEEGLKFMVYLQKENIIDESGMPKERFSAEFPKEGPSILRIQQVVRGDSAAYFCASSPLDRGTEAFFGQGTRLTVV.

The gene calls are TRBV5-4 and TRBJ1-1; D is unresolved. The germline V gene encodes CDR1 SGHNT and CDR2 YYREEE (reference sequence). This CDR3 is built from 15 residues. Trimming took 3 bases from V and 0 from J, leaving 12 bases between them. The CDR3 is CASSWEGLMNTEAFF. CDR3 DNA sequence: TGTGCCAGCAGCTGGGAGGGTCTTATGAACACTGAAGCTTTCTTT. The full variable domain, its missing parts supplied by reference TRBV5-4 and TRBJ1-1, is ETGVTQSPTHLIKTRGQQVTLRCSSQSGHNTVSWYQQALGQGPQFIFQYYREEENGRGNFPPRFSGLQFPNYSSELNVNALELDDSALYLCASSWEGLMNTEAFFGQGTRLTVV.

The chain links TRBV7-9 to TRBJ2-1; D is possibly TRBD2 (6 bases). Germline CDR1 and CDR2: SEHNR and FQNEAQ (reference sequence). The CDR3 runs to 15 residues. Trimming took 5 bases from V and 5 from J, leaving 16 bases between them. This chain's CDR3 is CASSPLAELNNEQFF. For the CDR3, the DNA is TGTGCCAGCAGCCCTTTAGCGGAACTTAACAATGAGCAGTTCTTC.

This clone was recorded only once. This chain connects TRBV10-3 to TRBJ2-3; TRBD1 matches at 8 bases. V was pared by 3 bases and J by 2 bases, with 4 bases of the junction left unmatched. CDR3 length equals 15 residues. CDR1 is ENHRY, CDR2 SYGVKD, per germline. In DNA form, the CDR3 reads TGTGCCATCAGTGACCCGGGACAGGACACAGATACGCAGTATTTT. Residues: CAISDPGQDTDTQYF.

The rearrangement uses TRBV6-5 and TRBJ2-5, with D possibly TRBD2 on 7 matching bases. The DNA end lines up better with TRBJ2-7; the J call may be wrong. Germline loops: CDR1 MNHEY, CDR2 SVGAGI. The CDR3 spans 14 residues. The CDR3 protein is CASSYSRGGYEQYF. The CDR3 DNA sequence: TGTGCCAGCAGTTACTCGAGGGGGGGATACGAGCAGTACTTC.

V and J are TRBV15 and TRBJ2-3; maybe TRBD1 (6 bases). The CDR3 runs to 15 residues. V gave up 1 base and J gave up 6 bases, with 14 bases separating them. Germline V gene lookup returns CDR1 LNHNV and CDR2 YYDKDF (reference sequence). The CDR3 sequence: CATSRVGTLGDTQYF. The DNA of the CDR3 is TGTGCCACCAGCAGAGTGGGGACACTCGGGGATACGCAGTATTTT.

This chain uses TRBV6-1 with TRBJ1-3; weak D call: TRBD1 (5 bases). Germline V gives CDR1 MNHNS, CDR2 SASEGT. The CDR3 is 13 residues long. Trimming pared 8 bases from V and 0 bases from J, leaving 8 bases between. The CDR3 is CASDSDSGNTIYF. CDR3 nucleotide sequence: TGTGCCAGCGACAGCGACTCTGGAAACACCATATATTTT.

V is TRBV19 and J is TRBJ2-6; TRBD1 aligns across 8 bases. Germline V gene sequence: CDR1 LNHDA, CDR2 SQIVND (reference sequence). V was pared by 5 bases and J by 0 bases, with 9 bases of the junction left unmatched. The CDR3 is made up of 18 amino acids. In DNA, the CDR3 is TGTGCCAGTAGTCTATCAGGGGGCGCGGTCTCTGGGGCCAACGTCCTGACTTTC. This sequence encodes CASSLSGGAVSGANVLTF.

This chain uses TRBV23-1 with TRBJ2-1; 8 nucleotides line up with TRBD2. TRBV23-1 falls under the ORF class, with uncertain function. Trimming at V came to 2 bases and at J to 3 bases, leaving 12 bases not matched to a gene. The CDR3 sequence is 18 residues long. The chain's CDR3 is CASSQNSGSFPCYNEQFF. In DNA, the CDR3 is TGCGCCAGCAGTCAAAACAGCGGGAGCTTCCCTTGCTACAATGAGCAGTTCTTC.

V is TRBV6-5 and J is TRBJ2-1, with no clear D. The germline CDR1 and CDR2 sequences are MNHEY and SVGAGI. Trimming left V 0 bases short and J 4 bases short, with 10 bases between. This CDR3 is 15 amino acids long. The CDR3 DNA is TGTGCCAGCAGTTACTCAGAGACTTCGTACAATGAGCAGTTCTTC. Translating gives CASSYSETSYNEQFF.

This rearrangement joins TRBV2 to TRBJ2-7; TRBD2 might be the D (5 bases). Looked up from germline, CDR1 is SNHLY and CDR2 is FYNNEI. There are 15 residues in the CDR3. V lost 6 bases and J lost 0, with 15 bases in between. The DNA of the CDR3 is TGTGCCAGCAGAGGGAGCGGCCGATACTCCTACGAGCAGTACTTC. Protein: CASRGSGRYSYEQYF.

The chain carries TRBV7-2 and TRBJ2-5, with 9 bases identical to TRBD1. CDR1 and CDR2 from the germline V gene are SGHTA and FQGNSA. CDR3 length: 13 amino acids. The V and J ends lost 8 bases and 4 bases, in that order; junction bases with no gene match: 5. This chain's CDR3 is CASGTGRGETQYF. The CDR3 coding sequence is TGTGCCAGCGGGACAGGGCGAGGAGAGACCCAGTACTTC.

This chain links TRBV7-8 with TRBJ2-1, with D perhaps matching TRBD2 (6 bases). V lost 4 bases, J lost 3 bases, and 16 bases lay in between. CDR1 SGHVS and CDR2 FQNEAQ come from the germline V gene. The CDR3 has 16 amino acids. The CDR3 spells CASSSPTAGDYNEQFF. CDR3 DNA sequence: TGTGCCAGCAGCTCCCCTACAGCGGGTGACTACAATGAGCAGTTCTTC.

V usage is TRBV28 and J usage is TRBJ1-1; 7 bases are a match to TRBD1. The J segment lost 10 bases and the V segment lost 9 bases, leaving 11 bases of the junction unmatched. CDR1 MDHEN and CDR2 SYDVKM come from the germline V gene. The CDR3 is 12 amino acids. The CDR3 DNA is TGTGCCAGTAACAGGGGCCGATCAAGAGCTTTCTTT. It encodes CASNRGRSRAFF. The entire variable domain, with the rest obtained from reference TRBV28 and TRBJ1-1, is as follows: DVKVTQSSRYLVKRTGEKVFLECVQDMDHENMFWYRQDPGLGLRLIYFSYDVKMKEKGDIPEGYSVSREKKERFSLILESASTNQTSMYLCASNRGRSRAFFGQGTRLTVV.

V is TRBV5-4 and J is TRBJ2-1; weak D call: TRBD1 (6 bases). The CDR3 length is 15 residues. V lost 2 bases, J lost 2 bases, and 11 bases lay in between. Germline CDR1 and CDR2: SGHNT and YYREEE (reference sequence). DNA for the CDR3: TGTGCCAGCAGCTTAAAAGGGGGACCCTACAATGAGCAGTTCTTC. This codes for CASSLKGGPYNEQFF.

This clone was picked up a small number of times. The chain joins TRBV29-1 to TRBJ1-5; D is unresolved. Germline CDR1 reads SQVTM; CDR2 reads ANQGSEA. The ends were cut back, 4 bases at V and 5 bases at J, with 12 bases in the middle. The CDR3 is made up of 13 amino acids. CDR3 DNA sequence: TGCAGCGTTGTGGCCTTTCCTGATCAGCCCCAGCATTTT. It encodes CSVVAFPDQPQHF.

The chain uses TRBV6-1 and TRBJ1-4; TRBD1 might be the D (6 bases). V lost 1 base, J lost 4 bases, and 13 bases lay in between. Germline V gene data show CDR1 as MNHNS and CDR2 as SASEGT. The CDR3 extends over 16 amino acids. The CDR3 is CASSEGRGMGNEKLFF. The CDR3 DNA reads as TGTGCCAGCAGTGAAGGAAGGGGGATGGGTAATGAAAAACTGTTTTTT.

This clone was detected a few times. This chain uses TRBV2 with TRBJ2-7, with TRBD2 matching over 13 bases. V trimming: 7 bases; J trimming: 7 bases; junction bases outside the gene matches: 16. The CDR3 loop spans 17 amino acids. Germline CDR1 and CDR2: SNHLY and FYNNEI. The CDR3 loop reads CASKRWRLAGGPGEQYF. CDR3 nucleotides: TGTGCCAGCAAGAGATGGAGACTAGCGGGAGGTCCTGGGGAGCAGTACTTC.

CDR3 residues: CASSFRSSGNTIYF. The CDR3 DNA is TGTGCCAGCAGTTTTAGAAGCTCTGGAAACACCATATATTTT. The chain joins TRBV28 to TRBJ1-3; D call uncertain. The V end was cut by 3 bases, the J end by 0 bases, with 6 bases between. The CDR3 runs to 14 residues. Per germline, CDR1 MDHEN and CDR2 SYDVKM.

The genes are TRBV13 and TRBJ2-7; 7 nucleotides agree with TRBD2. Germline V gene data show CDR1 as PRHDT and CDR2 as FYEKMQ (reference sequence). This CDR3 region has 16 residues. V shed 5 bases and J 2 bases; nucleotides not matched to a gene: 12. The CDR3 region is CASSDLTSADPYEQYF. DNA for the CDR3: TGTGCCAGCAGCGACCTAACTAGCGCGGACCCCTACGAGCAGTACTTC.

The chain has TRBV28 and TRBJ2-7, with D perhaps matching TRBD1 (6 bases). This CDR3 has 14 residues. Trimming took off 1 base at V and 1 base at J, with 8 bases between the two ends. The V gene's germline CDR1 is MDHEN and CDR2 SYDVKM. CDR3 sequence reads: CASSLFQGSYEQYF. The CDR3 coding sequence is TGTGCCAGCAGTTTATTTCAGGGGTCCTACGAGCAGTACTTC.

The chain combines TRBV7-9 with TRBJ1-3; 7 positions agree with TRBD1. Losses at the gene ends were 6 bases for V and 1 base for J; bases not matched to a gene: 12. The CDR3 consists of 17 residues. Germline loops: CDR1 SEHNR, CDR2 FQNEAQ (reference sequence). The CDR3 region has the DNA TGTGCCAGCAGATACGACAGGGATCTATATTCTGGAAACACCATATATTTT. As protein: CASRYDRDLYSGNTIYF. Looking up the rest from reference TRBV7-9 and TRBJ1-3 gives the full variable domain: DTGVSQNPRHKITKRGQNVTFRCDPISEHNRLYWYRQTLGQGPEFLTYFQNEAQLEKSRLLSDRFSAERPKGSFSTLEIQRTEQGDSAMYLCASRYDRDLYSGNTIYFGEGSWLTVV.

This rearrangement joins TRBV5-1 to TRBJ1-2; TRBD1 might be the D (5 bases). Germline lookup yields CDR1 SGHRS and CDR2 YFSETQ. V lost 1 base, J lost 4 bases, and 8 bases lay in between. CDR3 size: 13 residues. As DNA, the CDR3 is TGCGCCAGCAGCTTGCAGGGCGGCTATGGCTACACCTTC. It translates to CASSLQGGYGYTF. The full variable domain, its missing parts supplied by reference TRBV5-1 and TRBJ1-2, is KAGVTQTPRYLIKTRGQQVTLSCSPISGHRSVSWYQQTPGQGLQFLFEYFSETQRNKGNFPGRFSGRQFSNSRSEMNVSTLELGDSALYLCASSLQGGYGYTFGSGTRLTVV.

The rearrangement uses TRBV7-8 and TRBJ1-2; the D gene is possibly TRBD1 (5 bases). Germline-derived CDR1 and CDR2 are SGHVS and FQNEAQ. The CDR3 sequence is 14 residues long. V was pared by 1 base and J by 4 bases, with 10 bases between. CDR3 region: CASSLGGDVYGYTF. Written as DNA, the CDR3 is TGTGCCAGCAGCTTAGGGGGGGACGTCTATGGCTACACCTTC.

The chain couples TRBV7-9 to TRBJ1-2; no clear D gene. The germline CDR1 and CDR2 sequences are SEHNR and FQNEAQ (reference sequence). This CDR3 spans 14 amino acids. V lost 5 bases to trimming and J lost 7 bases, with 17 bases between them. CDR3 loop: CASSQDVKLAGYTF. CDR3 bases: TGTGCCAGCAGCCAAGATGTGAAATTAGCTGGCTACACCTTC.

The CDR3 DNA reads TGTGCCAGCGGGATTGCAGGGCTGCTACTAGCGGGAGGGCTGGGTGAGCAGTTCTTC. This encodes CASGIAGLLLAGGLGEQFF. This chain links TRBV7-9 with TRBJ2-1; 13 positions match TRBD2. This CDR3 has 19 amino acids. V lost 8 bases and J lost 9; bases outside the gene matches: 22. Germline lookup yields CDR1 SEHNR and CDR2 FQNEAQ (reference sequence).

The chain combines TRBV2 with TRBJ1-3; perhaps TRBD1 as D (6 bases). The germline V gene encodes CDR1 SNHLY and CDR2 FYNNEI. The ends were cut back, 7 bases at V and 0 bases at J, with 10 bases in the middle. The CDR3 consists of 14 residues. The CDR3 nucleotides are TGTGCCAGCAAAGGACAGCTCTCTGGAAACACCATATATTTT. As protein: CASKGQLSGNTIYF.

The chain carries TRBV7-2 and TRBJ1-1; no clear D gene. Germline V gene sequence: CDR1 SGHTA, CDR2 FQGNSA. V lost 1 base and J lost 0, with 15 bases in between. The CDR3 covers 17 residues. Here the CDR3 DNA reads TGTGCCAGCAGCTTAGGCGGTTTCGGATTTATGAACACTGAAGCTTTCTTT. Its protein is CASSLGGFGFMNTEAFF.